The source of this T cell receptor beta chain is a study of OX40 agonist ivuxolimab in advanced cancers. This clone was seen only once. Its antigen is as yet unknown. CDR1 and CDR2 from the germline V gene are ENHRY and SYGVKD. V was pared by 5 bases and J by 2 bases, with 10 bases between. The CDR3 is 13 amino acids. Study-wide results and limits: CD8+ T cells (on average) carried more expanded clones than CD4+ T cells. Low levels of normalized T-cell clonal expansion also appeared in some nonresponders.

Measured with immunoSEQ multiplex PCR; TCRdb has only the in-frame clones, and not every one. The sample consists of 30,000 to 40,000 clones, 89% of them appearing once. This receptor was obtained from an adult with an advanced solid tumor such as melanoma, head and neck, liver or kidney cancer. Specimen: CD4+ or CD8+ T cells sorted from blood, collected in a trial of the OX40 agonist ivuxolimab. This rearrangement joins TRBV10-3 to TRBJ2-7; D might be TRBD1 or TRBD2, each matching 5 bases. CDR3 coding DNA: TGTGCCATCAGTAGGGGACGGCCCTACGAGCAGTACTTC. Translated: CAISRGRPYEQYF.